The T cell receptor beta chain described here comes from a study of blood T cell repertoires in COVID-19. For the study at large: Some COVID-19 samples were acute and others convalescent; all came from the United States, Italy and Spain. PBMCs, B-cell-depleted T cells, or T cells provided the cDNA or gDNA that made up the material.

Methods used by the authors: Amplification of reference gene primers provided the estimated nucleated cell counts. The assay was immunoSEQ multiplex PCR, and TCRdb's table has in-frame clones only and misses some. From that table come the V and J calls and clone size; the DNA was used to work out D and trimming. The sample lists roughly 94,000 clones; approximately 82% were seen once. The V end lost 4 bases, the J end lost 1 base, and 17 bases lay between the germline ends. Germline V gene sequence: CDR1 SGDLS, CDR2 YYNGEE. This CDR3 has 16 residues. The clonotype was recovered from a man aged 55-75 years with acute or convalescent COVID-19. The chain combines TRBV9 with TRBJ2-5; D may be TRBD1 (5 bases). The source material was peripheral blood. The CDR3 DNA is TGTGCCAGCAGCCAGGGTGGGCACAACATCCAAGAGACCCAGTACTTC. It yields the protein CASSQGGHNIQETQYF. Supplemented by reference TRBV9 and TRBJ2-5, the full variable domain reads DSGVTQTPKHLITATGQRVTLRCSPRSGDLSVYWYQQSLDQGLQFLIQYYNGEERAKGNILERFSAQQFPDLHSELNLSSLELGDSALYFCASSQGGHNIQETQYFGPGTRLLVL.